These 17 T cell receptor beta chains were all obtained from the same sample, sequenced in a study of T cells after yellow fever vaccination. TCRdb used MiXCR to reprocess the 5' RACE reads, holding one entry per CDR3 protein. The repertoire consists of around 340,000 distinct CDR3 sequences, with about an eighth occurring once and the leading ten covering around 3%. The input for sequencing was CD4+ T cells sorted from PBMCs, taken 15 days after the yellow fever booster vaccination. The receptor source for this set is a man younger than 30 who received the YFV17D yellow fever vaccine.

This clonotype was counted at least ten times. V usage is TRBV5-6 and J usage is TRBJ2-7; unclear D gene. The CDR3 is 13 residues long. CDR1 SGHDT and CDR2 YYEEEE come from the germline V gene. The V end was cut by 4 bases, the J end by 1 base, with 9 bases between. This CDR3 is CASSADRSYEQYV. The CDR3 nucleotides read TGTGCCAGCAGCGCGGACCGATCCTACGAGCAGTACGTC.

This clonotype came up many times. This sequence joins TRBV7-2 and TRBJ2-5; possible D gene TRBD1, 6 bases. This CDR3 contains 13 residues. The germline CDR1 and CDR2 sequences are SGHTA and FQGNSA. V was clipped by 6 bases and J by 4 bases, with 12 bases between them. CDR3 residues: CASRKVGAETQYF. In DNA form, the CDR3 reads TGTGCCAGCAGGAAAGTGGGGGCAGAGACCCAGTACTTC.

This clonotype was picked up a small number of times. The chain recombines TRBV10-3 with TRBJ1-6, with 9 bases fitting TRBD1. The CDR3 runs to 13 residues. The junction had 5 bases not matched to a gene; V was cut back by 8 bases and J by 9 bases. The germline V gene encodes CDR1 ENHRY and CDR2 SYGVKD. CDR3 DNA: TGTGCCATCCGGCCGGGACAGGGTTCACCCCTCCACTTT. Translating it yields CAIRPGQGSPLHF.

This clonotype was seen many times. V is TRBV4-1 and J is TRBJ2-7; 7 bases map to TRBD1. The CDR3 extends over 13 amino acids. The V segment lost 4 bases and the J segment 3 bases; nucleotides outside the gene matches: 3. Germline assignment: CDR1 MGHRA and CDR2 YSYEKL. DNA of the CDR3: TGCGCCAGCAGCCTTAGGGACAGCTACGAGCAGTACTTC. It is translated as CASSLRDSYEQYF.

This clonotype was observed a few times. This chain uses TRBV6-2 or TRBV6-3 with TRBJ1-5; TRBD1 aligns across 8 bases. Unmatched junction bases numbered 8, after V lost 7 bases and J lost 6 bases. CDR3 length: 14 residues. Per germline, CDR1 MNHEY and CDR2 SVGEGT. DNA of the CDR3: TGTGCCAGCATTCAAGGACAGGGCACTCAGCCCCAGCATTTT. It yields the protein CASIQGQGTQPQHF.

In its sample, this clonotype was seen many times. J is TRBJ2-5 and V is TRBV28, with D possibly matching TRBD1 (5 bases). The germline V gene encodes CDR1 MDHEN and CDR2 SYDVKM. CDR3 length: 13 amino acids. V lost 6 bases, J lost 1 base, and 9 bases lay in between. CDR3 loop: CASRPQGQETQYF. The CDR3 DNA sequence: TGTGCCAGCAGGCCCCAGGGCCAAGAGACCCAGTACTTC.

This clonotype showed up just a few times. The CDR3 DNA reads TGTGCCAGCAGAACCGGACAGGACAATCAGCCCCAGCATTTT. Translation: CASRTGQDNQPQHF. V is TRBV5-5 and J is TRBJ1-5; 7 nucleotides line up with TRBD1. Per the germline V gene, CDR1 is SGHKS and CDR2 is YYEKEE (reference sequence). J gave up 3 bases and V 5 bases, and 5 bases lay outside the gene matches. CDR3 length: 14 residues.

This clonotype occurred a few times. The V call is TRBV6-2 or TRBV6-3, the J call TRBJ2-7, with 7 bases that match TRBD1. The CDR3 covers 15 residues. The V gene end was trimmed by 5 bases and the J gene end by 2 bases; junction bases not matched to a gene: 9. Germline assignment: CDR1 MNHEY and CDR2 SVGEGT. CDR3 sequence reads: CASSTGTANTYEQYV. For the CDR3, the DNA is TGTGCCAGCAGTACCGGGACAGCGAACACCTACGAGCAGTACGTC.

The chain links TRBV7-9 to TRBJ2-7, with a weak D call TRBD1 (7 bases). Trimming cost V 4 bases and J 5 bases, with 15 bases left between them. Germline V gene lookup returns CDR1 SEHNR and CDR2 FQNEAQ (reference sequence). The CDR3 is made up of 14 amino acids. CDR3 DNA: TGTGCCAGCAGCTCAGGGGGGCGCCAGGACGAGCAGTACTTC. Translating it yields CASSSGGRQDEQYF.

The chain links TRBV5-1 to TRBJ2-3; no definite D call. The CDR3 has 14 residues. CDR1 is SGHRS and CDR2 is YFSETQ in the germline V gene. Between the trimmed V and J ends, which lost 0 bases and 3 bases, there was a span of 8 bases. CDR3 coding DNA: TGCGCCAGCAGCTTGGGTCAAGAGACAGATACGCAGTATTTT. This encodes CASSLGQETDTQYF.

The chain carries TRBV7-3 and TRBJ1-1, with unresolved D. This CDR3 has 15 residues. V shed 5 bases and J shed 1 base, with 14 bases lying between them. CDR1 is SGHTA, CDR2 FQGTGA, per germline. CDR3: CASSASGKTNTEAFF. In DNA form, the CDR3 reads TGTGCCAGCAGCGCGTCTGGTAAGACGAACACTGAAGCTTTCTTT.

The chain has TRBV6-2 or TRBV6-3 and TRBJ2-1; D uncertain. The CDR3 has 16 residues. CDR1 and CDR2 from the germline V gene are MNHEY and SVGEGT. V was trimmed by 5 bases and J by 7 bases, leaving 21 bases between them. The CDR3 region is CASSDGRTPAQNEQFF. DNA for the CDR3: TGTGCCAGCAGTGACGGTAGGACGCCGGCACAAAATGAGCAGTTCTTC.

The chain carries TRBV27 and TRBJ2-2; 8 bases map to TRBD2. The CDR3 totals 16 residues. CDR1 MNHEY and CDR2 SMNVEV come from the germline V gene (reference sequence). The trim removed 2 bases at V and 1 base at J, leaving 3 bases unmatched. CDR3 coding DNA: TGTGCCAGCAGTTTAGCGGGGGGCTTGAACACCGGGGAGCTGTTTTTT. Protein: CASSLAGGLNTGELFF.

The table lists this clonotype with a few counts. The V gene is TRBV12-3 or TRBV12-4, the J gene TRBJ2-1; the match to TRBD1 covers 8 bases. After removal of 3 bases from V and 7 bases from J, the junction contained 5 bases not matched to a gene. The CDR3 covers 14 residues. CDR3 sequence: CASSLVQGANEQFF. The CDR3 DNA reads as TGTGCCAGCAGTTTGGTGCAGGGGGCGAATGAGCAGTTCTTC.

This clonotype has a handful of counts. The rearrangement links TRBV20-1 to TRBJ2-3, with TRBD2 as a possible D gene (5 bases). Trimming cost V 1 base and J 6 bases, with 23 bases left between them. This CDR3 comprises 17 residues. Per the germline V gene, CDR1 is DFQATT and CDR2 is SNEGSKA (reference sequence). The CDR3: CSARGRLVSVVADTQYF. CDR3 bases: TGCAGTGCTAGAGGGAGGCTAGTTTCGGTCGTGGCCGATACGCAGTATTTT.

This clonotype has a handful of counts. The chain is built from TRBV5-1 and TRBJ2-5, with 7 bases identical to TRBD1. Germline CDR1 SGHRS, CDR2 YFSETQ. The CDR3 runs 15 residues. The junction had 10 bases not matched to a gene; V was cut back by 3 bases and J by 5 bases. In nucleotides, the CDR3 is TGCGCCAGCAGCTCTCTAGCAGGGGGTCCGGAGACCCAGTACTTC. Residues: CASSSLAGGPETQYF.

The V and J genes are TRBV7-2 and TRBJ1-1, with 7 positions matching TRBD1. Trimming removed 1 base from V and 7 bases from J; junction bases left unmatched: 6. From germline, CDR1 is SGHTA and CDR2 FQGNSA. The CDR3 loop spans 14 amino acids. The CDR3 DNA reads TGTGCCAGCAGCTTAGTTGGGGGACAGCTTGAAGCTTTCTTT. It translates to CASSLVGGQLEAFF.